This TCR beta chain was retrieved from a study of cytomegalovirus exposure and HLA in healthy donors. Study conclusions and caveats: Presence/absence analyses rested on an assumption that sequencing depth was roughly uniform across donors.

V was clipped by 2 bases and J by 8 bases; unmatched bases: 5. Germline CDR1 and CDR2: SGDLS and YYNGEE. CDR3 length: 14 residues. A word on this clone: The antigen is unknown.

The PCR employed 60 Vbeta primers together with 13 Jbeta primers. Sequenced by immunoSEQ multiplex PCR; TCRdb stores in-frame clones only, minus some. The sample has 20,000 to 25,000 clones. Sequenced input: PBMCs. This rearrangement joins TRBV9 to TRBJ2-1; 9 bases are shared with TRBD2. This clonotype was sampled from a male donor in good health and CMV-seropositive. Here the CDR3 reads CASSVASGTYEQFF. As DNA, the CDR3 is TGTGCCAGCAGCGTGGCTAGCGGGACATATGAGCAGTTCTTC.